This T cell receptor beta chain was profiled in a study of T cell repertoires in cytomegalovirus infection. Study-level background: Recently identified HLA-C-restricted CMV epitopes were among the peptides used. CMV infection plus the matching HLA type was flagged by public TCR beta signatures.

Comments on this clonotype: What it binds is unknown.

From the reads, TCRdb called clonotypes with MiXCR, one entry per CDR3 protein. The sample lists approximately 730,000 distinct CDR3 sequences, almost 30% occurring once. Broader study findings: In two of eight donors, the top clonotype was HLA-C-restricted CMV-specific. There were carriers of CMV plus the relevant HLA, and cumulative public TCR beta family frequency identified them.

This CDR3 has 14 amino acids. J lost 5 bases, V lost 9 bases, and 11 bases had no gene match. The germline CDR1 and CDR2 sequences are LNHDA and SQIVND (reference sequence). This receptor was obtained from a human donor in good health (CMV status not recorded). Some clones in this sample may be carry-over from other donors' samples. V usage is TRBV19 and J usage is TRBJ2-5, with 8 bases matching TRBD2. The material sequenced was cultured CD8+ T cells from PBMCs, taken from culture after CMV antigen stimulation. CDR3 DNA sequence: TGTGCCAGCTCTAAGGACGGGAGGGACGAGACCCAGTACTTC. The encoded protein is CASSKDGRDETQYF.